The 15 T cell receptor beta chains listed next were all sequenced from one sample in a study of STAT3 mutations in large granular lymphocyte leukemia. Study findings and constraints: At least one immunodominant TCR beta clonotype appeared in every T-cell large granular lymphocyte leukemia patient.

These receptors are not linked to any known antigen. Sequenced by immunoSEQ multiplex PCR; TCRdb stores in-frame clones only, minus some. The profile shows approximately 27,000 clones, approximately 80% of them singletons. Material: peripheral blood mononuclear cells. These receptors were collected from a woman aged 50 to 65 with T-cell large granular lymphocyte leukemia. Some clones in this sample may be carry-over from other donors' samples.

V is TRBV11-3 and J is TRBJ2-1; 9 nucleotides align to TRBD1. After removal of 2 bases from V and 7 bases from J, the junction contained 6 bases not matched to a gene. The CDR3 is 15 amino acids. Germline assignment: CDR1 SGHNT and CDR2 YENEEA. CDR3 sequence (DNA): TGTGCCAGCAGCTTAACGGGGACAGGGAGGAATGAGCAGTTCTTC. Protein sequence: CASSLTGTGRNEQFF.

V usage is TRBV28 and J usage is TRBJ1-5, with D possibly TRBD1 on 5 matching bases. The germline V and J ends were trimmed by 4 bases and 2 bases, with 12 bases remaining between them. Germline V gives CDR1 MDHEN, CDR2 SYDVKM. CDR3 length: 15 residues. The CDR3 sequence: CASSSEGSGNQPQHF. The CDR3 DNA reads as TGTGCCAGCAGTTCCGAGGGGAGCGGCAATCAGCCCCAGCATTTT.

The gene calls are TRBV6-5 and TRBJ2-7; D gene unclear. Trimming took off 5 bases at V and 9 bases at J, with 11 bases between the two ends. Germline lookup yields CDR1 MNHEY and CDR2 SVGAGI. The length of the CDR3 is 11 residues. The CDR3 here is CASSAFGVQYF. DNA for the CDR3: TGTGCCAGCAGTGCCTTTGGAGTGCAGTACTTC.

This sequence joins TRBV4-3 and TRBJ2-7, with D maybe TRBD1 (6 bases). The V gene's germline CDR1 is LGHNA and CDR2 YSLEER. Trimming pared 2 bases from V and 0 bases from J, leaving 11 bases between. The CDR3 covers 15 residues. The CDR3 reads CASSQIPDSSYEQYF. In nucleotides, the CDR3 is TGCGCCAGCAGCCAAATACCGGACAGCTCCTACGAGCAGTACTTC.

The genes are TRBV28 and TRBJ1-2, with TRBD1 identical over 7 bases. V lost 4 bases, J lost 3 bases, and 8 bases stayed unmatched. Germline CDR1 reads MDHEN; CDR2 reads SYDVKM. This CDR3 is built from 15 residues. The CDR3 reads CASSYLTGADYGYTF. The CDR3 nucleotides read TGTGCCAGCAGTTACCTTACAGGGGCGGACTATGGCTACACCTTC.

This chain links TRBV6-5 with TRBJ2-5; D gene unclear. The CDR3 is 13 residues long. Between the trimmed V and J ends, which lost 2 bases and 4 bases, there was a span of 8 bases. Germline lookup yields CDR1 MNHEY and CDR2 SVGAGI. The CDR3 DNA reads TGTGCCAGCAGTTACGGCCCACGAGAGACCCAGTACTTC. This codes for CASSYGPRETQYF.

This clone was seen more than once but under ten times. Other DNA sequences from this sample encode an identical CDR3 as well. The rearrangement uses TRBV5-1 and TRBJ2-2; no firm D call. Germline lookup yields CDR1 SGHRS and CDR2 YFSETQ. This CDR3 spans 14 amino acids. With 4 bases removed from V and 1 base from J, the gap between germline ends came to 8 bases. CDR3 in amino acids: CASSPDGNTGELFF. CDR3 in DNA: TGCGCCAGCAGCCCCGACGGGAACACCGGGGAGCTGTTTTTT.

The sample holds a few counts of this clone. The CDR3 protein is CASSVAGAGNEQFF. The CDR3 DNA reads as TGTGCCAGCAGCGTGGCAGGGGCGGGCAATGAGCAGTTCTTC. The gene calls are TRBV9 and TRBJ2-1; D perhaps matches TRBD1 (6 bases). Trimming pared 2 bases from V and 6 bases from J, leaving 12 bases between. Per the germline V gene, CDR1 is SGDLS and CDR2 is YYNGEE. The CDR3 runs 14 residues.

This clone has only one observation. The chain links TRBV28 to TRBJ1-5; 10 bases align to TRBD1. The junction had 6 bases not matched to a gene; V was cut back by 3 bases and J by 4 bases. CDR1 and CDR2 (germline): MDHEN, SYDVKM. This CDR3 region has 16 residues. The CDR3 nucleotides are TGTGCCAGCAGTTTGGGACAGGGGATCCGGAATCAGCCCCAGCATTTT. Its protein is CASSLGQGIRNQPQHF.

The rearrangement uses TRBV4-3 and TRBJ1-2; TRBD1 matches at 7 bases. CDR3 length: 16 residues. The germline gives CDR1 LGHNA, CDR2 YSLEER. V dropped 0 bases and J dropped 4; count of bases not matched to a gene: 8. The CDR3 is CASSQDAMGQIYGYTF. The CDR3 DNA reads as TGCGCCAGCAGCCAAGATGCTATGGGACAGATCTATGGCTACACCTTC.

Sample share makes this clone medium-sized. The genes are TRBV7-9 and TRBJ2-1, with 8 bases lining up with TRBD2. The ends lost 5 bases at V and 4 bases at J; junction bases unmatched: 7. The V gene's germline CDR1 is SEHNR and CDR2 FQNEAQ (reference sequence). The CDR3 has 15 amino acids. DNA of the CDR3: TGTGCCAGCAGCCGAGCCAGCGGGAGATACAATGAGCAGTTCTTC. Residues: CASSRASGRYNEQFF. Complete variable domain (other parts from reference TRBV7-9 and TRBJ2-1): DTGVSQNPRHKITKRGQNVTFRCDPISEHNRLYWYRQTLGQGPEFLTYFQNEAQLEKSRLLSDRFSAERPKGSFSTLEIQRTEQGDSAMYLCASSRASGRYNEQFFGPGTRLTVL.

The table lists this clone with a few counts. The J gene is TRBJ1-1, the V gene TRBV2; TRBD1 might be the D (5 bases). The CDR3 length is 14 residues. Trimming removed 6 bases from V and 1 base from J, with 12 bases in between. In germline, CDR1 is SNHLY, CDR2 FYNNEI. CDR3 protein: CASRPPGGNTEAFF. The CDR3, as DNA: TGTGCCAGCAGGCCGCCCGGGGGGAACACTGAAGCTTTCTTT.

This rearrangement joins TRBV7-9 to TRBJ2-3, with D unclear. Per the germline V gene, CDR1 is SEHNR and CDR2 is FQNEAQ (reference sequence). The length of the CDR3 is 15 residues. Deletions cut 0 bases from V and 4 bases from J, with 11 bases between. This CDR3 is CASSLARGGPDTQYF. The CDR3 DNA follows: TGTGCCAGCAGCTTAGCCCGAGGTGGTCCAGATACGCAGTATTTT.

V is TRBV4-1 and J is TRBJ2-7, with a possible D match to TRBD1 (5 bases). Germline CDR1 MGHRA, CDR2 YSYEKL. V dropped 0 bases and J dropped 6 bases, with 24 bases sitting between them. The CDR3 extends over 18 amino acids. The CDR3: CASSQDSPRVRNVGEQYF. CDR3 sequence (DNA): TGCGCCAGCAGCCAAGACTCACCCAGGGTCCGAAACGTAGGCGAGCAGTACTTC.

J is TRBJ2-3 and V is TRBV25-1; 13 bases are shared with TRBD2. Germline CDR1 is MGHDK and CDR2 is SYGVNS. This CDR3 has 16 residues. J gave up 1 base and V 3 bases, and 1 base lay outside the gene matches. CDR3 sequence reads: CASSEGLAGRTDTQYF. The CDR3 region has the DNA TGTGCCAGCAGTGAGGGACTAGCGGGACGCACAGATACGCAGTATTTT.